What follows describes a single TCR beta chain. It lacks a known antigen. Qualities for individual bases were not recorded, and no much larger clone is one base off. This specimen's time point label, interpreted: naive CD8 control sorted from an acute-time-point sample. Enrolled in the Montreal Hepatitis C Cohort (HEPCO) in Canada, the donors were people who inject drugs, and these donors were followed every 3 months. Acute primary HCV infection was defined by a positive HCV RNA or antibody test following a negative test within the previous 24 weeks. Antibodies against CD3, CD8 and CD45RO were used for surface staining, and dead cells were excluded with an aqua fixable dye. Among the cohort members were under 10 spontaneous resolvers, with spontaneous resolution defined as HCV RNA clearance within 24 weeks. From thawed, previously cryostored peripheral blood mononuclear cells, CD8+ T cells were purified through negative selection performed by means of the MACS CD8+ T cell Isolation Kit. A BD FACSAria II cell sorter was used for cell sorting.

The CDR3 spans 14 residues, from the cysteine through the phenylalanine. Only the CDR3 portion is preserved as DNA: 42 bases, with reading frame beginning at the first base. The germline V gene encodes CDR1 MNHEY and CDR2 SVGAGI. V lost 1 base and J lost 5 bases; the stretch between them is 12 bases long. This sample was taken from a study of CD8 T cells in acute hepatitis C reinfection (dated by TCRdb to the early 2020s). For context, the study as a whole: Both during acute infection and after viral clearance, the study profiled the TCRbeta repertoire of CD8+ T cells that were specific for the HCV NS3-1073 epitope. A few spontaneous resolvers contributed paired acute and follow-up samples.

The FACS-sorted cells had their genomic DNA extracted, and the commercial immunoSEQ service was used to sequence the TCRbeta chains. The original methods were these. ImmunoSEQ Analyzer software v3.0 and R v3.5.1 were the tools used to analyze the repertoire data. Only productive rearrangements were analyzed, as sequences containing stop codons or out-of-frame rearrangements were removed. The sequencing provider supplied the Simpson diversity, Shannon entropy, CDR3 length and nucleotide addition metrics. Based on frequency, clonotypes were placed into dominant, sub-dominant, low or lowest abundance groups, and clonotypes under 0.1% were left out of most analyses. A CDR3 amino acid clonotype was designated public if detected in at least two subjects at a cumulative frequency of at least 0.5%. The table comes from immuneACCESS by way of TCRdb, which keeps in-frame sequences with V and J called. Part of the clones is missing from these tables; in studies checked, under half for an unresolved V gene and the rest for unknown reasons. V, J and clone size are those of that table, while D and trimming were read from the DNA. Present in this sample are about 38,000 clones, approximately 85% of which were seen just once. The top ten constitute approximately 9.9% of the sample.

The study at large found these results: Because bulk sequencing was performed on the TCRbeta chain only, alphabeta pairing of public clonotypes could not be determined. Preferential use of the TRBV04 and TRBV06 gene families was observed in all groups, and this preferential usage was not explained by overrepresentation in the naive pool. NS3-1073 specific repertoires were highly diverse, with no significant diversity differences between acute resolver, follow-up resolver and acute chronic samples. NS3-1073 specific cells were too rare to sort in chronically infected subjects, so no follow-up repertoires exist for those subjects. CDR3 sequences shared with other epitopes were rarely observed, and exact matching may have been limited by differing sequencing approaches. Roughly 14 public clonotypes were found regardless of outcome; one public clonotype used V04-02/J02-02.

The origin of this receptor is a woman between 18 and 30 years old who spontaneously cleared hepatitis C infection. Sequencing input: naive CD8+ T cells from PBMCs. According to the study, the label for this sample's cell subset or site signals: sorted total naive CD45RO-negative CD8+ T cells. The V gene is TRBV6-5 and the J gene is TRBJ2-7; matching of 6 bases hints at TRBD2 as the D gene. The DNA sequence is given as TGTGCCAGCAGTTACTTCACTAGCCCCGACGAGCAGTACTTC. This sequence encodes CASSYFTSPDEQYF.